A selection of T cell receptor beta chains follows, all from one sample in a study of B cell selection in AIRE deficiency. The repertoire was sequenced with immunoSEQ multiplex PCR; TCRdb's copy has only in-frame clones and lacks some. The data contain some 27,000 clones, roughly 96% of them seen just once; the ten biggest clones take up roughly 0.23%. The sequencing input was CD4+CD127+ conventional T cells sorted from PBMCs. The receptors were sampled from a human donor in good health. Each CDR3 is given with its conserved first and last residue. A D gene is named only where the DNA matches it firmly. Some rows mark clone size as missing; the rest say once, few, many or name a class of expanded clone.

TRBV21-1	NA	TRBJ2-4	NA	CASSKALKGGIFSKYF	TGTGCCAGCAGCAAAGCGCTTAAGGGGGGAATCTTCAGTAAGTACTTC
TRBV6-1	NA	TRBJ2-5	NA	CASIEGTRQETQYF	TGTGCCAGCATTGAGGGAACCCGCCAAGAGACCCAGTACTTC
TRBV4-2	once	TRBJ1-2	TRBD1	CASSSRGANYGYTF	TGTGCCAGCAGTTCCAGGGGGGCTAACTATGGCTACACCTTC
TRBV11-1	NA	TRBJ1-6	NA	CASSLNPSSPLHF	TGTGCCAGCAGCCTAAATCCGAGTTCACCCCTCCACTTT
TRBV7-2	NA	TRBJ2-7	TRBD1	CASSPRPALRQGRDEQYF	TGTGCCAGCAGCCCTCGGCCCGCCCTAAGACAGGGTAGAGACGAGCAGTACTTC
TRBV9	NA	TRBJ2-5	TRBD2	CASSVARLAGVETQYF	TGTGCCAGCAGCGTAGCTCGGCTAGCGGGAGTTGAGACCCAGTACTTC
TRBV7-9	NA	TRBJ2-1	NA	CASSPGPWDEQFF	TGTGCCAGCAGCCCCGGGCCCTGGGATGAGCAGTTCTTC
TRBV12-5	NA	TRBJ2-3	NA	CASGLVPGTTDTQYF	TGTGCTAGTGGTTTGGTACCAGGAACCACAGATACGCAGTATTTT
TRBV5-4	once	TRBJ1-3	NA	CASSQVGSGSGNTIYF	TGTGCCAGCAGCCAAGTAGGCTCGGGCTCTGGAAACACCATATATTTT
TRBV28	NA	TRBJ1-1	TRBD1	CASSRRDRDNTEAFF	TGTGCCAGCAGCCGCCGGGACAGAGACAACACTGAAGCTTTCTTT
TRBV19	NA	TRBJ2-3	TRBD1	CASRPYGQGDADTQYF	TGTGCCAGTAGACCATATGGACAGGGGGACGCAGATACGCAGTATTTT
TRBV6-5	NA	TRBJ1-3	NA	CAISDRSSGNTIYF	TGTGCCATCAGCGACCGGAGCTCTGGAAACACCATATATTTT
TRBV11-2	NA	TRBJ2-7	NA	CASSLRTDEQYF	TGTGCCAGCAGCTTAAGGACAGACGAGCAGTACTTC
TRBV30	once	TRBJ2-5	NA	CAWTAPGLIGTQYF	TGTGCCTGGACAGCCCCGGGACTGATAGGGACCCAGTACTTC